What follows are 10 T cell receptor beta chains derived from one specimen sequenced in a study of blood T cells in healthy people across ages. A second roughly 6 to 11 cycle PCR used barcoded and J-beta primers. TCRdb fed the 5' RACE reads into MiXCR, producing one record per CDR3 protein. The sample shows over a million distinct CDR3 sequences, 42% of them seen only once. Sequences were obtained from blood. The receptor set was obtained from a woman aged 18-30 years in good health.

This clonotype is a singleton in its sample. This may come from a read error, since a much larger clone is one base off. The chain joins TRBV20-1 to TRBJ2-7; no firm D call. Germline CDR1 DFQATT, CDR2 SNEGSKA (reference sequence). The CDR3 loop spans 14 amino acids. The CDR3 bases are TGCAGTGCTATTCCCGGCAGGTCGGAATACGAGCGGTACTTC. It is translated as CSAIPGRSEYERYF.

This chain connects TRBV12-5 to TRBJ2-7, with D unclear. CDR1 is LGHNT, CDR2 FRNRAP, per germline. This CDR3 contains 12 residues. Trimming removed 3 bases from V and 7 bases from J, with 10 bases in between. The DNA of the CDR3 is TGTGCTAGTGGTTTACAGCCTAATGAGCAGTACTTC. It is translated as CASGLQPNEQYF.

V gene TRBV27 combines with J gene TRBJ1-6; D is unresolved. The germline V gene has CDR1 MNHEY and CDR2 SMNVEV (reference sequence). The CDR3 spans 14 residues. V lost 5 bases to trimming and J lost 7 bases, with 12 bases between them. DNA of the CDR3: TGTGCCAGCAGTCTCAGGACGGACAATTCACCCCTCCACTTT. Its protein product is CASSLRTDNSPLHF.

In this sample, this clonotype turned up once. The chain uses TRBV2 and TRBJ2-7; D is unresolved. This CDR3 is built from 11 residues. The V end lost 10 bases, the J end lost 6 bases, and 13 bases lay between the germline ends. Germline V gene data show CDR1 as SNHLY and CDR2 as FYNNEI. CDR3 residues: CATATKGEQYF. As DNA, the CDR3 is TGTGCCACCGCGACGAAGGGCGAGCAGTACTTC.

This clonotype was detected a few times. The chain couples TRBV10-3 to TRBJ2-2; possible D gene TRBD1, 5 bases. This CDR3 region has 16 residues. V lost 6 bases and J lost 6, with 20 bases in between. Germline V gene lookup returns CDR1 ENHRY and CDR2 SYGVKD. CDR3: CAISGPGPPGSGELFF. DNA for the CDR3: TGTGCCATCAGCGGACCAGGGCCCCCGGGCTCCGGGGAGCTGTTTTTT.

In DNA, the CDR3 is TGCAGTGCTAGAGATCGAACAGGCGCCTACGAGCAGTACTTC. This codes for CSARDRTGAYEQYF. This chain uses TRBV20-1 with TRBJ2-7; possible D gene TRBD1, 5 bases. Per germline, CDR1 DFQATT and CDR2 SNEGSKA (reference sequence). The ends were cut back, 0 bases at V and 2 bases at J, with 11 bases in the middle. The CDR3 consists of 14 residues.

This clonotype showed up many times. The V and J genes are TRBV7-8 and TRBJ1-4; D uncertain. The ends were cut back, 0 bases at V and 4 bases at J, with 0 bases in the middle. This CDR3 has 12 residues. Looked up from germline, CDR1 is SGHVS and CDR2 is FQNEAQ. The CDR3 nucleotides are TGTGCCAGCAGCTTAGCTAATGAAAAACTGTTTTTT. This translates into CASSLANEKLFF.

This clonotype has more than one count but fewer than ten. V and J are TRBV9 and TRBJ2-3, with 7 positions matching TRBD2. Per the germline V gene, CDR1 is SGDLS and CDR2 is YYNGEE. The CDR3 runs 14 residues. The trim removed 6 bases at V and 3 bases at J, leaving 7 bases unmatched. CDR3 protein: CASNRGGETDTQYF. CDR3 DNA sequence: TGTGCCAGCAATCGCGGGGGAGAAACAGATACGCAGTATTTT.

The rearrangement joins TRBV6-5 to TRBJ2-1; D is perhaps TRBD1 or TRBD2 (5 bases each). Trimming pared 7 bases from V and 2 bases from J, leaving 15 bases between. The CDR3 is 15 residues long. The germline gives CDR1 MNHEY, CDR2 SVGAGI. The DNA of the CDR3 is TGTGCCAGCATAAAAAACCAGGGACCCTACAATGAGCAGTTCTTC. It yields the protein CASIKNQGPYNEQFF.

This clonotype was picked up a small number of times. The rearrangement joins TRBV11-2 to TRBJ2-4; D gene unclear. CDR3 size: 15 residues. Germline CDR1 SGHAT, CDR2 FQNNGV. V was trimmed by 1 base and J by 4 bases, leaving 11 bases between them. The CDR3 loop reads CASSLVVAGKNIQYF. As DNA, the CDR3 is TGTGCCAGCAGCTTAGTGGTAGCCGGGAAAAACATTCAGTACTTC.